Here is one T cell receptor (beta chain) with its context. What it binds is unknown. This CDR3 spans 14 amino acids. Germline V gene lookup returns CDR1 ENHRY and CDR2 SYGVKD. V lost 3 bases and J 4 bases, leaving 12 bases between the germline ends. This sample was taken from a study of siplizumab effects on memory and regulatory T cells. The repertoire was sequenced with immunoSEQ multiplex PCR; TCRdb's copy has only in-frame clones and lacks some. The data contain 100,000 or so clones, 94% of them singletons. Study outcomes and limitations: With siplizumab, Treg-derived clones averaged roughly 70% of mappable alloreactive CD4+ clones, versus around 25% in controls. Siplizumab produced a significant drop in alloreactive sequences attributable to unstimulated CD4+ memory cells.

The TCR originated in a human donor in good health. V gene TRBV10-3 combines with J gene TRBJ1-2, with D possibly being TRBD1 (6 bases). Sequencing was performed on non-Treg CD4+ T cells sorted from blood. The CDR3 DNA follows: TGTGCCATCAGTGACGATCGGACAGCCTATGGCTACACCTTC. Translating gives CAISDDRTAYGYTF.